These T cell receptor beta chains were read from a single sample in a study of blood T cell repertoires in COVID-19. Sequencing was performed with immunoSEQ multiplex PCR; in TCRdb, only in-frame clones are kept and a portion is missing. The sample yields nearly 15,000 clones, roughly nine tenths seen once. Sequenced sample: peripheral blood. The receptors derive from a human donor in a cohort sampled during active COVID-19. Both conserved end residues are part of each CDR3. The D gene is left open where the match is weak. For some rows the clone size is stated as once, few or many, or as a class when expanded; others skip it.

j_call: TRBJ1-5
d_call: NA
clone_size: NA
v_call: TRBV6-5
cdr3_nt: TGTGCCAGCTCACTGGGGGCCCAAAGCAATCAGCCCCAGCATTTT
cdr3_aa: CASSLGAQSNQPQHF

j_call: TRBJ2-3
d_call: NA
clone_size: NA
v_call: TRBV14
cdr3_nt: TGTGCCAGCAGCCAGGACACAGGGTTCAACACAGATACGCAGTATTTT
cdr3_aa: CASSQDTGFNTDTQYF

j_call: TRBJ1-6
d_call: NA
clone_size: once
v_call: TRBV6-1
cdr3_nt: TGTGCCAGCAGTGAATTTTTAGGGGCGGATAATTCACCCCTCCACTTT
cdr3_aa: CASSEFLGADNSPLHF

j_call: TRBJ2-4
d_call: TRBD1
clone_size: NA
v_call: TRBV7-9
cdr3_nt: TGTGCCAGCAGCTCATACAGGGGCTTAGCCAAAAACATTCAGTACTTC
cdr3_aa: CASSSYRGLAKNIQYF

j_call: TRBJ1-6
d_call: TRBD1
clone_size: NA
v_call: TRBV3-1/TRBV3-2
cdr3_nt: TGTGCCAGCAGCCAAGGGGAACAGGGGGTCTATAATTCACCCCTCCACTTT
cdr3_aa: CASSQGEQGVYNSPLHF

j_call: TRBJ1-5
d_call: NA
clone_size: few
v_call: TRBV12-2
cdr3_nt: TGTGCAAGTCGCTTGGGTCTAGGACAGAGCAATCAGCCCCAGCATTTT
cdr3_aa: CASRLGLGQSNQPQHF

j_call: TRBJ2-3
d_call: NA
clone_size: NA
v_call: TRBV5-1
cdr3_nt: TGCGCCAGCAGCTTGGGTGGCGGGGTAAGCGCAGATACGCAGTATTTT
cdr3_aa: CASSLGGGVSADTQYF

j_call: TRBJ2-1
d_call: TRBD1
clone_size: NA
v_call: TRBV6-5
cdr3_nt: TGTGCCAGCAGTACCGGGACAGGCGGTTTGAATGAGCAGTTCTTC
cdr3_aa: CASSTGTGGLNEQFF

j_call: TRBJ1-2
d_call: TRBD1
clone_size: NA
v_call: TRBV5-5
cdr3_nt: TGTGCCAGCAGCCCGGACAGGGGGGGTGGCTACACCTTC
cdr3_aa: CASSPDRGGGYTF

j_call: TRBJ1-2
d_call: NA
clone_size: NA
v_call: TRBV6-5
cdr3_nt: TGTGCCAGCAGTTACCACGATCCAGGGGCGGGTGGCTACACCTTC
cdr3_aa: CASSYHDPGAGGYTF

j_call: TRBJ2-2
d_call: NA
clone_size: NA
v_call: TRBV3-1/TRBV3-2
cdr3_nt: TGTGCCAGTAGTTTCGGACAGTTTCACACCGGGGAGCTGTTTTTT
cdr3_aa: CASSFGQFHTGELFF

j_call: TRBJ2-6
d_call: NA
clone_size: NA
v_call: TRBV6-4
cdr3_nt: TGTGCCAGCAGTGACAGCTTCCGAGGGACTGGGGCCAACGTCCTGACTTTC
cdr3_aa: CASSDSFRGTGANVLTF

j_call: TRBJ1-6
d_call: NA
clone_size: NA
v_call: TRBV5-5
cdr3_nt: TGTGCCAGCAGGCAACAGGGTATGAATTCACCCCTCCACTTT
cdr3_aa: CASRQQGMNSPLHF

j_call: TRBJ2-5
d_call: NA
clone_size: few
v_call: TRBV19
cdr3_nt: TGTGCCAGTAGTATAGTCGGACTCCAAGAGACCCAGTACTTC
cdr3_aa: CASSIVGLQETQYF

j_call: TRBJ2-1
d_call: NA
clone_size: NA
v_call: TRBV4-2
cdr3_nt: TGTGCCAGCAGCCTCCAGGGAGGCGAGCAGTTCTTC
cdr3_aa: CASSLQGGEQFF

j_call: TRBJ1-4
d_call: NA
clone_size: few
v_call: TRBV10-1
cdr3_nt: TGCGCCAGCAGTGAGCCACCCTGGGCCTACCGGTGGCTCTTCATTTCGGGGGAACTGTTTTTT
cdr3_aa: CASSEPPWAYRWLFISGELFF

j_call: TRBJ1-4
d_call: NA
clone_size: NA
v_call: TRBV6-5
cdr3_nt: TGTGCCAGCAGTTACCGGGGTCCGAGTGGACTGTTTTTT
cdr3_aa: CASSYRGPSGLFF

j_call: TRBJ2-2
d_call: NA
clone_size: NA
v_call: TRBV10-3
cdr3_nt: TGTGCCATCAGTGTGGCGGTGAACACCGGGGAGCTGTTTTTT
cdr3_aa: CAISVAVNTGELFF

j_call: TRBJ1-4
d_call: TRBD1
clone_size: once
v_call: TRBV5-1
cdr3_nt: TGCGCCAGCAGCTTGGCCGCGACAGGGGGTGAAAAACTGTTTTTT
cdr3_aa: CASSLAATGGEKLFF

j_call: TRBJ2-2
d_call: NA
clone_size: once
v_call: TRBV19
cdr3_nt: TGTGCCAGTAGTATTGTACGGGGCACCGGGGAGCTGTTTTTT
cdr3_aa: CASSIVRGTGELFF

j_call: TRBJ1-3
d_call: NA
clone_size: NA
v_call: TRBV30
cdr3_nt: TGTGCCTGGAGACCGACGGGCTCTGGAAACACCATATATTTT
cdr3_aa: CAWRPTGSGNTIYF

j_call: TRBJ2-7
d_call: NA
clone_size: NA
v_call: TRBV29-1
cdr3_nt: TGCAGCGGGATTTATTCAGGGGTGTCCGAGCAGTACTTC
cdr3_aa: CSGIYSGVSEQYF

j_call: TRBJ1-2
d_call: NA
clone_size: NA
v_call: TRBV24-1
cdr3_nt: TGTGCCACCAGTGATTTGTCTCGTAACTATGGCTACACCTTC
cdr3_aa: CATSDLSRNYGYTF

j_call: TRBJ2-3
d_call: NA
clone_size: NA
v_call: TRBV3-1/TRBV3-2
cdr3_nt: TGTGCCAGCAGCCAGACCTGGAGGGGGCTGGGCACAGATACGCAGTATTTT
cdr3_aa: CASSQTWRGLGTDTQYF

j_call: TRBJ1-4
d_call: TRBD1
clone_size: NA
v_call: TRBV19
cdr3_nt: TGTGCCAGTAGTATCGACAGGGTTGGCGGTGAAAAACTGTTTTTT
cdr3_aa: CASSIDRVGGEKLFF

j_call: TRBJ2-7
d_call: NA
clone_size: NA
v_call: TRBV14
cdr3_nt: TGTGCCAGCAGCCGCACAGGGTCACCGTCCTACGAGCAGTACTTC
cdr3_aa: CASSRTGSPSYEQYF

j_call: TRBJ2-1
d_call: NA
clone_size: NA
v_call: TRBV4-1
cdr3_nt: TGCGCCAGCAGCCAAGGAGGGAACAATGAGCAGTTCTTC
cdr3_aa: CASSQGGNNEQFF

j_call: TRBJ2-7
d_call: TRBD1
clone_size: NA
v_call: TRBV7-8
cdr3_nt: TGTGCCAGCAGCTTAAGGGTAGGCGGGCAGGGGGCAATGTACGAGCAGTACTTC
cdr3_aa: CASSLRVGGQGAMYEQYF

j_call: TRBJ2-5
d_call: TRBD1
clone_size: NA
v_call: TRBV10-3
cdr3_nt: TGTGCCATCAGTGAGTCTTTTGTAGGGACAGGGTTACAAGAGACCCAGTACTTC
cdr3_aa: CAISESFVGTGLQETQYF

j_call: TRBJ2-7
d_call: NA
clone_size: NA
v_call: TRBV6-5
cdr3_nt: TGTGCCAGCAGCTCAGGGCTGCGGGAGCAGTACTTC
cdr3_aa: CASSSGLREQYF

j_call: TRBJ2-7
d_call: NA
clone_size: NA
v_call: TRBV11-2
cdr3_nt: TGTGCCAGCAGGCGGGGGCCTTCCTACGAGCAGTACTTC
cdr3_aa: CASRRGPSYEQYF

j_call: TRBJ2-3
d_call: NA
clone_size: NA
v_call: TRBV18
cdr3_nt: TGTGCCAGCTCACCAAGGCTAGCAGAAGGTGGAGATACGCAGTATTTT
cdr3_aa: CASSPRLAEGGDTQYF

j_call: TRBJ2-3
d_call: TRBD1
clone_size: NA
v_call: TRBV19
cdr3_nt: TGTGCCAGTAGTACCGGACAGGGGGCCCCAGATACGCAGTATTTT
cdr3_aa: CASSTGQGAPDTQYF

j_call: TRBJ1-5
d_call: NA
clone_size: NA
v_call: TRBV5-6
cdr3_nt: TGTGCCAGCAGCTTCAGGGGCAGTAGCAATCAGCCCCAGCATTTT
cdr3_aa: CASSFRGSSNQPQHF

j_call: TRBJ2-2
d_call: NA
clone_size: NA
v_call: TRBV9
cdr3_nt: TGTGCCAGCAGCGTAGCCCCAGGGGACGCCGGGGAGCTGTTTTTT
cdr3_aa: CASSVAPGDAGELFF

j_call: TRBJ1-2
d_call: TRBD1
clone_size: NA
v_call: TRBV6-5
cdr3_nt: TGTGCCAGCAGTACCCGGGACAGGGGCTCTGGCGGCTACACCTTC
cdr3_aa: CASSTRDRGSGGYTF

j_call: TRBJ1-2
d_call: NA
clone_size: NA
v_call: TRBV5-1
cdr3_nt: TGCGCCAGCAGCTCGAGGTCCTTGTTAGGCTACACCTTC
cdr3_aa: CASSSRSLLGYTF

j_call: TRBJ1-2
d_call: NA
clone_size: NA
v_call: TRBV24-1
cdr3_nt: TGTGCCACCAGTGATTCTGGGCTAAACTATGGCTACACCTTC
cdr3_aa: CATSDSGLNYGYTF

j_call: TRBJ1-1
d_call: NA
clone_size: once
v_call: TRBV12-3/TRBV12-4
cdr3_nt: TGTGCCAGCAGTTACACCAACACTGAAGCTTTCTTT
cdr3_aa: CASSYTNTEAFF

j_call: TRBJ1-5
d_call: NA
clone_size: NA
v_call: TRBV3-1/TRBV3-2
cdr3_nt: TGTGCCAGCAGCCAAGACCCCCCGGGAGGGTTCAATCAGCCCCAGCATTTT
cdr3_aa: CASSQDPPGGFNQPQHF

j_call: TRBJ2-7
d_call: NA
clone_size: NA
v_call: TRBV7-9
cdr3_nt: TGTGCCAGCAGCTTACACGGCAGGGGTCTCTCCGGCGCCGAGCAGTACTTC
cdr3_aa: CASSLHGRGLSGAEQYF

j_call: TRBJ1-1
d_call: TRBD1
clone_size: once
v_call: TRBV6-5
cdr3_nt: TGTGCCAGCAGACAGGGGCGCACTGAAGCTTTCTTT
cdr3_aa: CASRQGRTEAFF

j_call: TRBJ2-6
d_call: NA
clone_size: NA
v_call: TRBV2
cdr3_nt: TGTGCCAGCAGTGAAACCCAGGGCTCTGGGGCCAACGTCCTGACTTTC
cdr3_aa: CASSETQGSGANVLTF

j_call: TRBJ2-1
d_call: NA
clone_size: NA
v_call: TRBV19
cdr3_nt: TGTGCCAGTGGAGGGGGGGCCACCTACAATGAGCAGTTCTTC
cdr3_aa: CASGGGATYNEQFF

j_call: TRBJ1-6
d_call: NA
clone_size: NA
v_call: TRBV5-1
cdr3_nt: TGCGCCAGCAGCTTGGCGGCAGGTACGGATTCACCCCTCCACTTT
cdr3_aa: CASSLAAGTDSPLHF